This T cell receptor beta chain was found in a study of cytomegalovirus exposure and HLA in healthy donors. Overall study context: A later analysis reported the same platform for the 90 to 150 validation repertoires and the 650 to 750 first-cohort repertoires. Study-wide results and caveats: Specific recognition of CMV antigens was confirmed in vitro for a few chains (all CMV-associated). Both high specificity and high sensitivity reportedly marked the classifier's diagnosis of cytomegalovirus status.

Profiling relied on immunoSEQ multiplex PCR, and the TCRdb table lists in-frame clones only, not all of them. The data show around 34,000 clones, 85% to 95% seen once. Details on this clone: Its antigen is as yet unknown.

The CDR3 has 16 residues. Looked up from germline, CDR1 is SGHDT and CDR2 is YYEEEE. V was pared by 1 base and J by 0 bases, with 11 bases between. The source is a man aged 18 to 30 in good health and CMV-seronegative. The sample comprised PBMCs. This sequence joins TRBV5-6 and TRBJ1-5; TRBD1 is a possible D gene (5 bases). CDR3 residues: CASSLKGRYSNQPQHF. CDR3 coding DNA: TGTGCCAGCAGCTTGAAGGGGAGGTATAGCAATCAGCCCCAGCATTTT.